Each of the 8 T cell receptor beta chains below was sequenced from the same sample in a study of T cell responses to AZD1222 COVID-19 vaccine. The protocol was immunoSEQ multiplex PCR, while the TCRdb copy is restricted to in-frame clones and leaves out a portion. The table shows 100,000 to 150,000 clones, with roughly nine tenths occurring only once. The material was peripheral blood, obtained on day 0 of AZD1222 vaccination. The source of these receptors is an adult in good health.

The chain couples TRBV30 to TRBJ2-7; either TRBD1 or TRBD2 may fit D (5 bases each). Trimming shortened V by 1 base and J by 6 bases, and 13 bases separated the two germline ends. Germline CDR1 reads GTSNPN; CDR2 reads SVGIG (reference sequence). The CDR3 is 13 amino acids. CDR3 in amino acids: CAWSGRGAPEQYF. CDR3 in DNA: TGTGCCTGGAGTGGCCGGGGCGCGCCCGAGCAGTACTTC.

This chain joins TRBV12-5 and TRBJ2-3; D assignment may be TRBD1 or TRBD2 (5 bases each). The germline V gene has CDR1 LGHNT and CDR2 FRNRAP. Trimming cost V 3 bases and J 6 bases, with 13 bases left between them. The CDR3 runs to 14 residues. The DNA of the CDR3 is TGTGCTAGTGGTTTAGGGACGGATGTTGATACGCAGTATTTT. Protein product: CASGLGTDVDTQYF.

This chain's CDR3 is CASSPPGLAGGPNEQFF. CDR3 in DNA: TGTGCCAGCAGTCCACCGGGACTAGCGGGAGGCCCGAATGAGCAGTTCTTC. This sequence joins TRBV6-6 and TRBJ2-1, with 15 bases that match TRBD2. Trimming took 5 bases from V and 7 from J; bases not matched to a gene: 9. The germline V gene encodes CDR1 MNHNY and CDR2 SVGAGI (reference sequence). This CDR3 has 17 amino acids.

The V and J genes are TRBV20-1 and TRBJ2-7; 9 nucleotides agree with TRBD2. In germline, CDR1 is DFQATT, CDR2 SNEGSKA (reference sequence). This CDR3 comprises 16 residues. The J segment lost 2 bases and the V segment lost 3 bases, leaving 11 bases of the junction unmatched. CDR3 nucleotides: TGCAGTGCTAGTGACCCCACTAGCGGGCAGCCCTACGAGCAGTACTTC. Translation: CSASDPTSGQPYEQYF.

The chain combines TRBV7-6 with TRBJ1-1; D unresolved. The CDR3 loop spans 12 amino acids. CDR1 and CDR2 from the germline V gene are SGHVS and FNYEAQ. Trimming removed 8 bases from V and 1 base from J, with 8 bases in between. The CDR3 sequence: CASHRPNTEAFF. CDR3 in DNA: TGTGCCAGCCACAGACCGAACACTGAAGCTTTCTTT.

The count of this clone is one. The chain carries TRBV7-2 and TRBJ2-7, with D maybe TRBD1 (6 bases). The CDR3 contains 14 residues. V was pared by 4 bases and J by 2 bases, with 12 bases between. CDR1 SGHTA and CDR2 FQGNSA come from the germline V gene. This chain's CDR3 is CASSSGQLPYEQYF. The CDR3 region has the DNA TGTGCCAGCAGCTCGGGACAACTTCCCTACGAGCAGTACTTC.

The chain joins TRBV29-1 to TRBJ2-7; TRBD1 or TRBD2 may be the D gene (5 bases each). In germline, CDR1 is SQVTM, CDR2 ANQGSEA. This CDR3 contains 13 residues. Trimming took off 4 bases at V and 2 bases at J, with 12 bases between the two ends. CDR3 in amino acids: CSVVGDGPYEQYF. Here the CDR3 DNA reads TGCAGCGTTGTCGGGGACGGGCCCTACGAGCAGTACTTC.

This clone was counted only a few times. The rearrangement links TRBV28 to TRBJ2-1, with 11 bases matching TRBD2. The CDR3 runs to 14 residues. V gave up 7 bases and J gave up 6 bases; unmatched junction bases: 5. Germline-derived CDR1 and CDR2 are MDHEN and SYDVKM. CDR3 in amino acids: CASIGGLAVNEQFF. The CDR3 bases are TGTGCCAGCATCGGGGGACTAGCGGTCAATGAGCAGTTCTTC. Full variable domain (remainder filled in from reference TRBV28 and TRBJ2-1): DVKVTQSSRYLVKRTGEKVFLECVQDMDHENMFWYRQDPGLGLRLIYFSYDVKMKEKGDIPEGYSVSREKKERFSLILESASTNQTSMYLCASIGGLAVNEQFFGPGTRLTVL.